Listed here are 2 T cell receptor beta chains from one sample, sequenced in a study of T cells in localized non-small cell lung cancer. Data came from immunoSEQ multiplex PCR; TCRdb stores just in-frame clones and leaves some out. This table holds thousands of clones, about 60% found once. The sample was lymph node tissue, taken before any cancer treatment. The source of these receptors is a male donor aged 60 or older with stage I squamous cell lung carcinoma.

This sequence joins TRBV11-3 and TRBJ2-3; D remains unclear. Germline V gives CDR1 SGHNT, CDR2 YENEEA. Trimming left V 3 bases short and J 4 bases short, with 11 bases between. The CDR3 loop spans 14 amino acids. CDR3 amino acids: CASSFGRFADTQYF. The CDR3 DNA follows: TGTGCCAGCAGCTTCGGCAGATTCGCAGATACGCAGTATTTT.

This clone appeared a few times. The genes are TRBV19 and TRBJ2-5; 7 positions match TRBD1. The CDR3 is 14 amino acids. The germline gives CDR1 LNHDA, CDR2 SQIVND (reference sequence). The V gene end was trimmed by 4 bases and the J gene end by 3 bases; junction bases not matched to a gene: 5. The CDR3, as DNA: TGTGCCAGTAGTACCGGACAGGCCAAAGAGACCCAGTACTTC. This gives the protein CASSTGQAKETQYF.